The 13 T cell receptor beta chains in this list originate from one sample, sequenced in a study of blood T cell repertoires in COVID-19. Using immunoSEQ multiplex PCR, the repertoire was profiled, and TCRdb retains in-frame clones only, with some absent. The sample consists of 45,000 to 65,000 clones, roughly 90% of them appearing once. Sequencing was performed on peripheral blood. The receptor set was obtained from a human donor in a cohort sampled during active COVID-19.

This chain uses TRBV3-1 (or the pseudogene TRBV3-2) with TRBJ2-6; D might be TRBD2 (7 bases). The V end lost 9 bases, the J end lost 0 bases, and 9 bases lay between the germline ends. The CDR3 is 14 amino acids. Germline CDR1 and CDR2: LGHDT and YNNKEL (reference sequence). The CDR3 DNA follows: TGTGCCAGGGGAGGGGGCTCTGGGGCCAACGTCCTGACTTTC. Protein: CARGGGSGANVLTF.

This rearrangement joins TRBV2 to TRBJ2-5; maybe TRBD1 (6 bases). V was pared by 5 bases and J by 5 bases, with 15 bases between. The V gene's germline CDR1 is SNHLY and CDR2 FYNNEI. There are 14 residues in the CDR3. The CDR3 coding sequence is TGTGCCAGCAGTCGACAGGCAATCGGGGAGACCCAGTACTTC. It specifies CASSRQAIGETQYF.

The chain is built from TRBV27 and TRBJ2-3, with a tentative D call TRBD1 (6 bases). Trimming shortened V by 4 bases and J by 3 bases, and 11 bases separated the two germline ends. Germline V gene lookup returns CDR1 MNHEY and CDR2 SMNVEV (reference sequence). This CDR3 has 14 amino acids. CDR3 residues: CASSYQQGTDTQYF. For the CDR3, the DNA is TGTGCCAGCAGTTATCAACAGGGAACAGATACGCAGTATTTT.

This clone showed up just a few times. The chain recombines TRBV27 with TRBJ1-5; D remains unclear. V lost 5 bases and J lost 7, with 12 bases in between. Germline V lookup: CDR1 MNHEY, CDR2 SMNVEV (reference sequence). The CDR3 has 13 amino acids. Written as DNA, the CDR3 is TGTGCCAGCAGTCCTCGGGAAGGGCAGCCCCAGCATTTT. As protein: CASSPREGQPQHF.

The rearrangement links TRBV9 to TRBJ2-7; unclear D gene. The germline V gene encodes CDR1 SGDLS and CDR2 YYNGEE. The CDR3 contains 13 residues. Trimming took off 0 bases at V and 7 bases at J, with 11 bases between the two ends. CDR3 loop: CASSVDQRLEQYF. CDR3 nucleotides: TGTGCCAGCAGCGTAGATCAGCGCCTGGAGCAGTACTTC.

This chain joins TRBV4-1 and TRBJ2-2; TRBD2 matches 12 bases. The CDR3 is made up of 17 amino acids. J was trimmed by 3 bases and V by 4 bases; bases with no gene match: 6. Germline V lookup: CDR1 MGHRA, CDR2 YSYEKL. CDR3 residues: CASSPPSGRADTGELFF. CDR3 sequence (DNA): TGCGCCAGCAGCCCCCCTAGCGGGAGGGCGGACACCGGGGAGCTGTTTTTT.

The chain employs TRBV5-1 and TRBJ2-2, with TRBD1 matching over 11 bases. Germline V gene lookup returns CDR1 SGHRS and CDR2 YFSETQ. The ends lost 0 bases at V and 6 bases at J; junction bases unmatched: 4. The CDR3 covers 16 residues. The CDR3 coding sequence is TGCGCCAGCAGCTTGGGTGGACAGGGGGCAGCCGGGGAGCTGTTTTTT. Protein sequence: CASSLGGQGAAGELFF. Full variable domain (outside the CDR3, taken from reference TRBV5-1 and TRBJ2-2): KAGVTQTPRYLIKTRGQQVTLSCSPISGHRSVSWYQQTPGQGLQFLFEYFSETQRNKGNFPGRFSGRQFSNSRSEMNVSTLELGDSALYLCASSLGGQGAAGELFFGEGSRLTVL.

This chain uses TRBV7-2 with TRBJ2-3; D is unresolved. The CDR3 loop spans 14 amino acids. Germline CDR1 reads SGHTA; CDR2 reads FQGNSA. Trimming removed 1 base at V and 5 bases at J, with 10 bases between. The CDR3 sequence: CASSLGSPRDTQYF. The CDR3 nucleotides read TGTGCCAGCAGCTTAGGTTCCCCGCGAGATACGCAGTATTTT. The whole variable domain, remainder taken from reference TRBV7-2 and TRBJ2-3, is GAGVSQSPSNKVTEKGKDVELRCDPISGHTALYWYRQSLGQGLEFLIYFQGNSAPDKSGLPSDRFSAERTGGSVSTLTIQRTQQEDSAVYLCASSLGSPRDTQYFGPGTRLTVL.

This clone was seen more than once but under ten times. The V and J genes are TRBV5-1 and TRBJ2-1; 7 bases agree with TRBD2. This CDR3 comprises 15 residues. CDR1 is SGHRS and CDR2 is YFSETQ in the germline V gene. With 4 bases clipped from V and 2 bases from J, the junction kept 6 bases outside the gene matches. The CDR3 nucleotides read TGCGCCAGCAGCCTTACGGGGGGTGCCTACAATGAGCAGTTCTTC. Translating gives CASSLTGGAYNEQFF.

V and J are TRBV11-2 and TRBJ2-4; the match to TRBD1 covers 7 bases. V was clipped by 5 bases and J by 1 base; unmatched bases: 11. This CDR3 comprises 17 residues. Per germline, CDR1 SGHAT and CDR2 FQNNGV. The CDR3 DNA is TGTGCCAGCAGCCCTGAGACAGGGTGGGTGGCCAAAAACATTCAGTACTTC. This sequence encodes CASSPETGWVAKNIQYF.

V gene TRBV10-3 combines with J gene TRBJ2-5; 9 bases are shared with TRBD2. The germline V gene has CDR1 ENHRY and CDR2 SYGVKD. With V trimmed by 11 bases and J by 5 bases, 12 bases remained unmatched. The CDR3 covers 14 residues. The CDR3 region has the DNA TGTGCCGCGCATAGCGGGGGCCTCGGGGAGACCCAGTACTTC. Protein sequence: CAAHSGGLGETQYF.

The chain is built from TRBV10-3 and TRBJ1-5, with 11 bases aligning to TRBD1. This CDR3 has 15 residues. Germline V gives CDR1 ENHRY, CDR2 SYGVKD. The junction had 1 base not matched to a gene; V was cut back by 2 bases and J by 4 bases. The CDR3 DNA reads as TGTGCCATCAGTGAGGGACAGGGGGCTAATCAGCCCCAGCATTTT. Residues: CAISEGQGANQPQHF.

V and J are TRBV19 and TRBJ1-5, with D possibly TRBD1 on 6 matching bases. CDR3 length equals 14 residues. The ends were cut back, 9 bases at V and 1 base at J, with 13 bases in the middle. CDR1 and CDR2 from the germline V gene are LNHDA and SQIVND (reference sequence). CDR3 loop: CASQSRGSNQPQHF. In DNA, the CDR3 is TGTGCCAGCCAATCCAGGGGCAGCAATCAGCCCCAGCATTTT.